A selection of T cell receptor beta chains follows, all from one sample in a study of blood T cell repertoires in COVID-19. The assay was immunoSEQ multiplex PCR, and TCRdb's table has in-frame clones only and misses some. Among about 130,000 clones, approximately 89% were seen once, and the ten largest hold about 10%. The sample taken for sequencing was peripheral blood. The receptors come from a woman in her 70s with COVID-19, enrolled during active disease. Each CDR3 is given with its conserved first and last residue. Fields, in order: D gene, clone size, J gene, V gene, CDR3 DNA, CDR3 protein. A D gene is named only where the DNA matches it firmly. Clone size is stated in some rows and not others, as once, few, many or a class when expanded.

D: NA; size: NA; J: TRBJ2-5; V: TRBV2; DNA: TGTGCCAGCAGTGATTCAGGGGATGGAGAGACCCAGTACTTC; CDR3: CASSDSGDGETQYF
D: NA; size: NA; J: TRBJ1-6; V: TRBV21-1; DNA: TGTGCCAGCAGTCACGTACTCGAGCGGGGGCAAGGCTCCTATAATTCACCCCTCCACTTT; CDR3: CASSHVLERGQGSYNSPLHF
D: NA; size: NA; J: TRBJ1-2; V: TRBV19; DNA: TGTGCCAGTAGGCAAACCGGGAGCGGGGTTTGGTATGGCTACACCTTC; CDR3: CASRQTGSGVWYGYTF
D: NA; size: NA; J: TRBJ2-5; V: TRBV9; DNA: TGTGCCAGCAGCGTAGGGGCTAGCGAAACTTCAGAGACCCAGTACTTC; CDR3: CASSVGASETSETQYF
D: NA; size: NA; J: TRBJ1-1; V: TRBV7-9; DNA: TGTGCCAGCAGCTTAGGCCTTCTTACAGGGAGGGCTGAAGCTTTCTTT; CDR3: CASSLGLLTGRAEAFF
D: NA; size: NA; J: TRBJ2-1; V: TRBV19; DNA: TGTGCCAGTAGTATAGAGAGAAGGGGGGGCGATTACAATGAGCAGTTCTTC; CDR3: CASSIERRGGDYNEQFF
D: TRBD2; size: NA; J: TRBJ2-7; V: TRBV28; DNA: TGTGCCAGCTCCTGGGGGGGACGGAGGATCTCCTACGAGCAGTACTTC; CDR3: CASSWGGRRISYEQYF
D: TRBD1; size: NA; J: TRBJ2-1; V: TRBV4-1; DNA: TGCGCCAGCAGCCAATCCTCGGGACAGCCGTACAATGAGCAGTTCTTC; CDR3: CASSQSSGQPYNEQFF
D: TRBD1; size: NA; J: TRBJ2-7; V: TRBV11-2; DNA: TGTGCCAGCAGCTTAGCAGGGGACAGCTCCTACGAGCAGTACTTC; CDR3: CASSLAGDSSYEQYF
D: NA; size: NA; J: TRBJ2-5; V: TRBV18; DNA: TGTGCCAGCTCACCTCTACTCGGAGGGGAAGAGACCCAGTACTTC; CDR3: CASSPLLGGEETQYF
D: TRBD2; size: NA; J: TRBJ2-7; V: TRBV28; DNA: TGTGCCAGCAGTTTCCCCCGCACTAGCGACGAGCAGTACTTC; CDR3: CASSFPRTSDEQYF
D: TRBD1; size: NA; J: TRBJ2-7; V: TRBV5-1; DNA: TGCGCCAGCAGCCACCGGGACAGCTCCTACGAGCAGTACTTC; CDR3: CASSHRDSSYEQYF
D: NA; size: NA; J: TRBJ1-2; V: TRBV29-1; DNA: TGCAGCGCTGAAGGAGTCACCGGGACACCTAAACATGGCTACACCTTC; CDR3: CSAEGVTGTPKHGYTF
D: NA; size: NA; J: TRBJ2-3; V: TRBV7-8; DNA: TGTGCCAGCAGCCCTACAGATACGCAGTATTTT; CDR3: CASSPTDTQYF
D: NA; size: once; J: TRBJ1-5; V: TRBV18; DNA: TGTGCCAGCTCGGAGGGTCGAGATCAGCCCCAGCATTTT; CDR3: CASSEGRDQPQHF
D: NA; size: NA; J: TRBJ1-1; V: TRBV12-3/TRBV12-4; DNA: TGTGCCAGCAGTTACGGGGGGACTGAAGCTTTCTTT; CDR3: CASSYGGTEAFF
D: NA; size: NA; J: TRBJ1-4; V: TRBV2; DNA: TGTGCCAGCAGTGGTCAGGACAGAACAACTAATGAAAAACTGTTTTTT; CDR3: CASSGQDRTTNEKLFF
D: NA; size: NA; J: TRBJ2-2; V: TRBV11-3; DNA: TGTGCCAGCAGCCCATCAACAGGCACCGGGGAGCTGTTTTTT; CDR3: CASSPSTGTGELFF
D: NA; size: NA; J: TRBJ2-3; V: TRBV5-1; DNA: TGCGCCAGCAGCTTGGTAGAGGGTAGGGTAGATACGCAGTATTTT; CDR3: CASSLVEGRVDTQYF
D: NA; size: NA; J: TRBJ2-7; V: TRBV7-9; DNA: TGTGCCAGCAGCTTAGCGCTGGCATTATTTCCCTACGAGCAGTACTTC; CDR3: CASSLALALFPYEQYF
D: NA; size: NA; J: TRBJ2-1; V: TRBV30; DNA: TGTGCCTGGATACCAGGAAACAATGAGCAGTTCTTC; CDR3: CAWIPGNNEQFF
D: TRBD1; size: NA; J: TRBJ1-2; V: TRBV6-4; DNA: TGTGCCAGCGGGGACAGGGGGCTTGGCTACACCTTC; CDR3: CASGDRGLGYTF
D: NA; size: NA; J: TRBJ2-3; V: TRBV19; DNA: TGTGCCAGTAGTATAGGGGGGCTAGCGGGCACAGATACGCAGTATTTT; CDR3: CASSIGGLAGTDTQYF
D: TRBD2; size: NA; J: TRBJ2-5; V: TRBV14; DNA: TGTGCCAGCAGCTCCTTCCTAGCGGGGGGCCCCATCCAAGAGACCCAGTACTTC; CDR3: CASSSFLAGGPIQETQYF
D: NA; size: once; J: TRBJ2-5; V: TRBV11-1; DNA: TGTGCCAGCAGCTTAGACAGGGGAGGAACCCAGTACTTC; CDR3: CASSLDRGGTQYF
D: NA; size: once; J: TRBJ2-2; V: TRBV18; DNA: TGTGCCAGCTCACTAGCTCCCCCCGGGGAGCTGTTTTTT; CDR3: CASSLAPPGELFF
D: NA; size: NA; J: TRBJ1-5; V: TRBV12-3/TRBV12-4; DNA: TGTGCCAGCAGTTTTCTAGATCAGCCCCAGCATTTT; CDR3: CASSFLDQPQHF
D: NA; size: once; J: TRBJ1-2; V: TRBV30; DNA: TGTGCCTGGGACCGTTCGGGTAACTATGGCTACACCTTC; CDR3: CAWDRSGNYGYTF
D: TRBD1; size: many; J: TRBJ2-7; V: TRBV5-1; DNA: TGCGCCAGCAGCCAAGGACAGGGGGCTTCCTACGAGCAGTACTTC; CDR3: CASSQGQGASYEQYF
D: NA; size: NA; J: TRBJ1-6; V: TRBV5-3; DNA: TGTGCCAGAAGCTTGGAAGGGGGCTCCTATAATTCACCCCTCCACTTT; CDR3: CARSLEGGSYNSPLHF
D: TRBD1; size: NA; J: TRBJ2-1; V: TRBV4-2; DNA: TGTGCCAGCAGCCAGGTTGGACAGGGGTTTAAAGATGAGCAGTTCTTC; CDR3: CASSQVGQGFKDEQFF
D: TRBD1; size: NA; J: TRBJ1-2; V: TRBV28; DNA: TGTGCCAGCAGTCTCCGAGGGACAGTTAACTATGGCTACACCTTC; CDR3: CASSLRGTVNYGYTF
D: NA; size: NA; J: TRBJ2-2; V: TRBV19; DNA: TGTGCCAGTAGTATTTGGACAGACAGCGGGGAGCTGTTTTTT; CDR3: CASSIWTDSGELFF
D: TRBD2; size: NA; J: TRBJ2-3; V: TRBV7-9; DNA: TGTGCCAGCAGCCGACTAGCGGGGGTGGATACGCAGTATTTT; CDR3: CASSRLAGVDTQYF
D: TRBD1; size: NA; J: TRBJ2-3; V: TRBV5-4; DNA: TGTGCCAGCAGCCCGGACAGGGGGTACACAGATACGCAGTATTTT; CDR3: CASSPDRGYTDTQYF
D: NA; size: NA; J: TRBJ1-2; V: TRBV7-9; DNA: TGTGCCAGCAGCGAACAGGTCAACTATGGCTACACCTTC; CDR3: CASSEQVNYGYTF
D: TRBD2; size: NA; J: TRBJ2-7; V: TRBV19; DNA: TGTGCCAGTAGTCCACGGGGGGGAGATACCTACGAGCAGTACTTC; CDR3: CASSPRGGDTYEQYF
D: TRBD2; size: NA; J: TRBJ2-2; V: TRBV5-8; DNA: TGTGCCAGCAGCCCCGGGAGGCTCGACACCGGGGAGCTGTTTTTT; CDR3: CASSPGRLDTGELFF
D: NA; size: NA; J: TRBJ1-5; V: TRBV9; DNA: TGTGCCAGCAGCGTAGACACAGGGATGGGCCAGCCCCAGCATTTT; CDR3: CASSVDTGMGQPQHF
D: TRBD1; size: NA; J: TRBJ1-5; V: TRBV28; DNA: TGTGCCAGCCGCAGGGGGGTTCAGCCCCAGCATTTT; CDR3: CASRRGVQPQHF
D: NA; size: NA; J: TRBJ1-1; V: TRBV3-1/TRBV3-2; DNA: TGTGCCAGCAGCCTACCCAATTTCGCGGGTCAAACCACCACTGAAGCTTTCTTT; CDR3: CASSLPNFAGQTTTEAFF
D: TRBD2; size: NA; J: TRBJ2-3; V: TRBV15; DNA: TGTGCCACCAGCAGCCTAGCGGGCTCGTCAGATACGCAGTATTTT; CDR3: CATSSLAGSSDTQYF
D: TRBD1; size: NA; J: TRBJ1-1; V: TRBV6-5; DNA: TGTGCCAGCAGTAAGTGGGACAGGGGAACTGAAGCTTTCTTT; CDR3: CASSKWDRGTEAFF
D: NA; size: NA; J: TRBJ2-5; V: TRBV19; DNA: TGTGCCAGCGCAACTCGGGGGACCCAAGAGACCCAGTACTTC; CDR3: CASATRGTQETQYF
D: NA; size: NA; J: TRBJ1-5; V: TRBV7-2; DNA: TGTGCCAGCAGCTTTGATCCCCGGCAGCCCCAGCATTTT; CDR3: CASSFDPRQPQHF
D: NA; size: NA; J: TRBJ2-3; V: TRBV6-4; DNA: TGTGCCAGCAGTGAGGGGGCCAAAGGGGATACGCAGTATTTT; CDR3: CASSEGAKGDTQYF
D: NA; size: NA; J: TRBJ1-3; V: TRBV6-5; DNA: TGTGCCAGCCAGGGTTCTGGAAACACCATATATTTT; CDR3: CASQGSGNTIYF
D: TRBD1; size: NA; J: TRBJ2-2; V: TRBV7-2; DNA: TGTGCCAGCAGTTTCACAGGGGGCCGGGAGCTGTTTTTT; CDR3: CASSFTGGRELFF
D: TRBD1; size: NA; J: TRBJ2-5; V: TRBV7-3; DNA: TGTGCCAGCAGCCCGACAGGGGGGGGAGAGACCCAGTACTTC; CDR3: CASSPTGGGETQYF
D: NA; size: NA; J: TRBJ1-2; V: TRBV10-3; DNA: TGTGCCATCAGTGGCACTCAGGGATATGGCTACACCTTC; CDR3: CAISGTQGYGYTF